This T cell receptor (beta chain) was sequenced for a study of T cell responses to AZD1222 COVID-19 vaccine. The V end lost 2 bases, the J end lost 9 bases, and 11 bases lay between the germline ends. The CDR3 is 12 amino acids. Germline V CDR1 and CDR2: GTSNPN, SVGIG (reference sequence). Remarks on this clone: Its antigen is unidentified.

Assay: immunoSEQ multiplex PCR; the TCRdb copy retains only in-frame clones and omits some. Found here are about 130,000 clones, 70% to 90% of them singletons; the top ten hold 10%. Study conclusions and caveats: Spike-specific TCR repertoires showed rising breadth and depth after two AZD1222 doses. Donors were largely white British and mainly female; clonal diversity was possibly underestimated. Dominant CD4 TCR responses targeted spike regions 160-218 and 743-854.

V and J are TRBV30 and TRBJ2-1; D gene ambiguous. This TCR was sampled from an adult in good health. This specimen consisted of peripheral blood, obtained on day 0 of AZD1222 vaccination. The CDR3 sequence is CAWSIGIFEQFF. The CDR3 DNA reads TGTGCCTGGAGTATAGGTATCTTTGAGCAGTTCTTC.